Listed here are 21 T cell receptor beta chains from one sample, sequenced in a study of cytomegalovirus exposure and HLA in healthy donors. The repertoire was sequenced with immunoSEQ multiplex PCR; TCRdb's copy has only in-frame clones and lacks some. The table lists 110,000 to 150,000 clones, approximately 87% of them singletons. The specimen sequenced was PBMCs. The source is a man younger than 30 in good health and CMV-seronegative.

The CDR3 spells CASSVTSGTGYQETQYF. The CDR3 DNA is TGTGCCAGCAGCGTCACCTCCGGGACAGGTTACCAAGAGACCCAGTACTTC. V and J are TRBV9 and TRBJ2-5, with TRBD1 matching 8 bases. CDR1 SGDLS and CDR2 YYNGEE come from the germline V gene. V shed 2 bases and J 0 bases; nucleotides not matched to a gene: 9. The CDR3 runs 17 residues.

The chain links TRBV28 to TRBJ2-7; TRBD2 might be the D (5 bases). Germline assignment: CDR1 MDHEN and CDR2 SYDVKM. The V end was cut by 5 bases, the J end by 13 bases, with 18 bases between. There are 12 residues in the CDR3. CDR3 sequence (DNA): TGTGCCAGCAGTGATTACCGGGGAACAAGATACTTC. Amino acids: CASSDYRGTRYF. Drawing the rest from reference TRBV28 and TRBJ2-7, the complete variable domain is DVKVTQSSRYLVKRTGEKVFLECVQDMDHENMFWYRQDPGLGLRLIYFSYDVKMKEKGDIPEGYSVSREKKERFSLILESASTNQTSMYLCASSDYRGTRYFGPGTRLTVT.

The chain links TRBV6-5 to TRBJ1-1; D is unclear. The CDR3 has 14 residues. Germline V gene lookup returns CDR1 MNHEY and CDR2 SVGAGI. V dropped 4 bases and J dropped 2 bases, with 11 bases sitting between them. CDR3 protein: CASSSRTGNTEAFF. CDR3 nucleotides: TGTGCCAGCAGTTCCCGGACGGGAAACACTGAAGCTTTCTTT.

The chain combines TRBV7-8 with TRBJ2-7; 12 positions match TRBD2. This CDR3 contains 16 residues. The ends lost 4 bases at V and 5 bases at J; junction bases unmatched: 9. Germline V gene lookup returns CDR1 SGHVS and CDR2 FQNEAQ. CDR3 DNA: TGTGCCAGCAGCTCTCGACTAGCGGGAGCGGTAAACGAGCAGTACTTC. Translation: CASSSRLAGAVNEQYF. Drawing the rest from reference TRBV7-8 and TRBJ2-7, the complete variable domain is GAGVSQSPRYKVAKRGQDVALRCDPISGHVSLFWYQQALGQGPEFLTYFQNEAQLDKSGLPSDRFFAERPEGSVSTLKIQRTQQEDSAVYLCASSSRLAGAVNEQYFGPGTRLTVT.

The chain carries TRBV2 and TRBJ1-2; the match to TRBD1 covers 7 bases. The CDR3 runs to 12 residues. Germline V gene sequence: CDR1 SNHLY, CDR2 FYNNEI. The ends lost 6 bases at V and 7 bases at J; junction bases unmatched: 5. The CDR3 spells CASRGDSSGYTF. CDR3 sequence (DNA): TGTGCCAGCAGGGGGGACAGTTCTGGCTACACCTTC.

The V and J genes are TRBV28 and TRBJ2-1, with D maybe TRBD2 (5 bases). The germline V gene has CDR1 MDHEN and CDR2 SYDVKM. V was cut by 2 bases and J by 2 bases, with 16 bases left in between. This CDR3 spans 17 amino acids. CDR3 DNA: TGTGCCAGCAGTTTACCCGGCGCGGGCCGGCCCTACAATGAGCAGTTCTTC. The encoded protein is CASSLPGAGRPYNEQFF.

The chain combines TRBV6-6 with TRBJ2-7; D ambiguous. CDR1 and CDR2 from the germline V gene are MNHNY and SVGAGI (reference sequence). The CDR3 runs to 12 residues. V lost 0 bases to trimming and J lost 3 bases, with 3 bases between them. Written as DNA, the CDR3 is TGTGCCAGCAGTTACTCCAGCTACGAGCAGTACTTC. It yields the protein CASSYSSYEQYF.

This chain links TRBV18 with TRBJ2-5; D possibly corresponds to TRBD1 (6 bases). CDR3 size: 15 residues. The germline V gene encodes CDR1 KGHSH and CDR2 LQKENI. Trimming removed 0 bases at V and 4 bases at J, with 12 bases between. DNA of the CDR3: TGTGCCAGCTCACCACCTACAGGGAAGCGAGAGACCCAGTACTTC. Translated: CASSPPTGKRETQYF.

J is TRBJ2-3 and V is TRBV10-3, with D possibly TRBD2 on 6 matching bases. This CDR3 is built from 14 residues. Germline V gene lookup returns CDR1 ENHRY and CDR2 SYGVKD. V lost 8 bases, J lost 1 base, and 13 bases lay in between. The CDR3 DNA sequence: TGTGCCATCGGGGGACTCTCGGGCACAGATACGCAGTATTTT. Protein product: CAIGGLSGTDTQYF.

This sequence joins TRBV5-1 and TRBJ2-2, with 8 nucleotides matching TRBD1. CDR1 and CDR2 (germline): SGHRS, YFSETQ. This CDR3 contains 14 residues. V shed 7 bases and J 3 bases; nucleotides not matched to a gene: 5. The CDR3, as DNA: TGCGCCAGCGTTGGACAGGGTCACACCGGGGAGCTGTTTTTT. This sequence encodes CASVGQGHTGELFF. Together with reference TRBV5-1 and TRBJ2-2, the CDR3 gives the full variable domain: KAGVTQTPRYLIKTRGQQVTLSCSPISGHRSVSWYQQTPGQGLQFLFEYFSETQRNKGNFPGRFSGRQFSNSRSEMNVSTLELGDSALYLCASVGQGHTGELFFGEGSRLTVL.

The rearrangement joins TRBV4-1 to TRBJ2-7; 8 bases match TRBD2. Losses at the gene ends were 0 bases for V and 0 bases for J; bases not matched to a gene: 7. Per the germline V gene, CDR1 is MGHRA and CDR2 is YSYEKL. The CDR3 runs 17 residues. The CDR3 DNA is TGCGCCAGCAGCCAAGATCAACCCGGGACTAGCTCCTACGAGCAGTACTTC. Translating it yields CASSQDQPGTSSYEQYF.

Remarks on this clone: One junction end does not reproduce the germline sequence, and a read error may be involved. CDR3 sequence reads: CASVGTTTILPYEFPRQF. CDR3 bases: TGTGCCAGCGTCGGGACAACCACTATTTTACCCTACGAGTTCCCCCGGCAATTC. The genes are TRBV7-8 and TRBJ2-7; D is perhaps TRBD1 (6 bases). Germline CDR1 and CDR2: SGHVS and FQNEAQ. CDR3 length equals 18 residues.

The CDR3 is CASSQGATGNTIYF. The CDR3 DNA is TGCGCCAGCAGCCAGGGGGCGACTGGAAACACCATATATTTT. The rearrangement links TRBV5-1 to TRBJ1-3, with 8 bases matching TRBD1. Trimming at V came to 4 bases and at J to 2 bases, leaving 2 bases not matched to a gene. CDR3 length equals 14 residues. The germline V gene has CDR1 SGHRS and CDR2 YFSETQ.

V and J are TRBV6-6 and TRBJ1-4; D not resolved. Between the trimmed V and J ends, which lost 4 bases and 6 bases, there was a span of 12 bases. Germline V gives CDR1 MNHNY, CDR2 SVGAGI (reference sequence). This CDR3 is 14 amino acids long. CDR3 loop: CASSSRFPDEKLFF. The CDR3 coding sequence is TGTGCCAGCAGTTCCAGGTTCCCTGATGAAAAACTGTTTTTT.

The V call is TRBV6-5, the J call TRBJ2-7; 9 bases fit TRBD1. The CDR3 length is 15 residues. With V trimmed by 0 bases and J by 3 bases, 3 bases remained unmatched. From germline, CDR1 is MNHEY and CDR2 SVGAGI. The CDR3 loop reads CASSYSGTGNYEQYF. The CDR3 region has the DNA TGTGCCAGCAGTTACTCGGGGACAGGGAACTACGAGCAGTACTTC.

V gene TRBV9 combines with J gene TRBJ2-6; D is unclear. The CDR3 is made up of 15 amino acids. Per germline, CDR1 SGDLS and CDR2 YYNGEE. V was cut by 2 bases and J by 4 bases, with 10 bases left in between. In DNA form, the CDR3 reads TGTGCCAGCAGCGTCCACAGCACAGGGGCCAACGTCCTGACTTTC. Translating gives CASSVHSTGANVLTF.

CDR3 loop: CASSVRTEPGGNQPQHF. DNA of the CDR3: TGTGCCAGCAGTGTAAGAACAGAACCCGGGGGCAATCAGCCCCAGCATTTT. This sequence joins TRBV28 and TRBJ1-5; the D is unclear. Germline V CDR1 and CDR2: MDHEN, SYDVKM. The CDR3 totals 17 residues. Trimming shortened V by 5 bases and J by 2 bases, and 19 bases separated the two germline ends.

This clone was recorded once. The rearrangement joins TRBV7-9 to TRBJ1-1; weak D call: TRBD1 (6 bases). The CDR3 sequence is 15 residues long. Germline-derived CDR1 and CDR2 are SEHNR and FQNEAQ (reference sequence). V lost 5 bases and J lost 3, with 16 bases in between. The DNA for the CDR3 is TGTGCCAGCAGCCCCAATGGGGGCCAGGACACTGAAGCTTTCTTT. It is translated as CASSPNGGQDTEAFF.

The chain is built from TRBV27 and TRBJ2-5, with TRBD2 as a possible D gene (7 bases). CDR1 is MNHEY, CDR2 SMNVEV, per germline (reference sequence). V was cut by 6 bases and J by 2 bases, with 16 bases left in between. The CDR3 has 15 amino acids. The CDR3 DNA sequence: TGTGCCAGCAGGGTGGGGGGGGCAGAGCAAGAGACCCAGTACTTC. It is translated as CASRVGGAEQETQYF.

This clone was recorded a few times. The chain links TRBV10-2 to TRBJ2-7; TRBD2 aligns across 9 bases. The CDR3 loop spans 15 amino acids. V trimming: 0 bases; J trimming: 6 bases; junction bases outside the gene matches: 6. Germline CDR1 reads WSHSY; CDR2 reads SAAADI. The CDR3 reads CASSESTAGGVEQYF. CDR3 DNA: TGCGCCAGCAGTGAGTCGACAGCGGGAGGTGTCGAGCAGTACTTC.

The CDR3 DNA reads as TGTGCCAGCTCACCACCCATCGGGGACAGGGGCCTATATGGCTACACCTTC. Residues: CASSPPIGDRGLYGYTF. The genes are TRBV18 and TRBJ1-2; 10 bases are shared with TRBD1. Losses at the gene ends were 0 bases for V and 5 bases for J; bases not matched to a gene: 9. The germline V gene encodes CDR1 KGHSH and CDR2 LQKENI. The CDR3 contains 17 residues. Supplemented by reference TRBV18 and TRBJ1-2, the full variable domain reads NAGVMQNPRHLVRRRGQEARLRCSPMKGHSHVYWYRQLPEEGLKFMVYLQKENIIDESGMPKERFSAEFPKEGPSILRIQQVVRGDSAAYFCASSPPIGDRGLYGYTFGSGTRLTVV.